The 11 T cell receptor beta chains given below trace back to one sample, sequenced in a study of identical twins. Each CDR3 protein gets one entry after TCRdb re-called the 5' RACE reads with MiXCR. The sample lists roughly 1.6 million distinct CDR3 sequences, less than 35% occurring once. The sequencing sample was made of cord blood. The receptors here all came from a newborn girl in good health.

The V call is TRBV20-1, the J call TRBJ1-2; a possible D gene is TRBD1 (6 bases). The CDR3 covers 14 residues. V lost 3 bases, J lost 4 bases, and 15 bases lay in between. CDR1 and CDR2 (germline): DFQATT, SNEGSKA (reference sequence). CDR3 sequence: CSARGGQGSYGYTF. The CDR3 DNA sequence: TGCAGTGCTAGGGGGGGCCAGGGGAGCTATGGCTACACCTTC.

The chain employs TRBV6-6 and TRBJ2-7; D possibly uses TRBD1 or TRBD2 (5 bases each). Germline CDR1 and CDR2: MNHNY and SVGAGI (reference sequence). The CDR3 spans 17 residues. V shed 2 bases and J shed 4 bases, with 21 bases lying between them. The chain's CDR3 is CASSYVVADMRGYEQYF. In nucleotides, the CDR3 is TGTGCCAGCAGTTACGTGGTAGCCGATATGAGGGGTTACGAGCAGTACTTC.

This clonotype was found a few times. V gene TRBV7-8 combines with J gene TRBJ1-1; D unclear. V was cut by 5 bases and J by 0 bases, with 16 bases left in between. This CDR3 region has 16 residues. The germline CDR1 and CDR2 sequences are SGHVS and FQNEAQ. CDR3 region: CASSHGRYYMNTEAFF. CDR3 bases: TGTGCCAGCAGCCATGGGCGGTATTATATGAACACTGAAGCTTTCTTT.

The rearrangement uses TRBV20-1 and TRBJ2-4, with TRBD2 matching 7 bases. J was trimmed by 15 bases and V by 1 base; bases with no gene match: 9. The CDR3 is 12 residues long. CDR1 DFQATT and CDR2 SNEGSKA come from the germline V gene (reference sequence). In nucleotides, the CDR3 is TGCAGTGCTAGAGGACTAGCCACGACGCCGTACTTC. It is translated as CSARGLATTPYF.

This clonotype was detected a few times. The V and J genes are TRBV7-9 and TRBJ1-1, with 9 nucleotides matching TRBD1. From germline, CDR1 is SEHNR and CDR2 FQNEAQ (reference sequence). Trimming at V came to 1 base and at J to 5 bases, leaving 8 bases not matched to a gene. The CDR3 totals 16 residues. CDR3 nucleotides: TGTGCCAGCAGCTTAGTCCCCGGGACAGGGATGACTGAAGCTTTCTTT. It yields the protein CASSLVPGTGMTEAFF.

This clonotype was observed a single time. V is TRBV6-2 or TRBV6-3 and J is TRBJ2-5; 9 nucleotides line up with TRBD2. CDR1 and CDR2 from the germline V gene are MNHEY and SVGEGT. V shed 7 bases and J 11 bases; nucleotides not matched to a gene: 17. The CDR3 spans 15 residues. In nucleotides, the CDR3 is TGTGCCAGCACCAATAAAGCGGGAGGAAACAATGAGCAGTACTTC. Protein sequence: CASTNKAGGNNEQYF.

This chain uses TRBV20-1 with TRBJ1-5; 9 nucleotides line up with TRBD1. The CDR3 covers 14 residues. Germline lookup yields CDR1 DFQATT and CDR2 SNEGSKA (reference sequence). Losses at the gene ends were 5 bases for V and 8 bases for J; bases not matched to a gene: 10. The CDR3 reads CSAPLTGGIKPQHF. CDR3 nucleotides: TGCAGTGCTCCCTTGACAGGGGGGATCAAGCCCCAGCATTTT.

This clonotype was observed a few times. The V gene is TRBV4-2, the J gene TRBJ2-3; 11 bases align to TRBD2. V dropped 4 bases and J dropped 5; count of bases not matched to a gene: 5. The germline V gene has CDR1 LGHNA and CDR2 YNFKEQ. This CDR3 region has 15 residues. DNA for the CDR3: TGTGCCAGCAGCCCCCCCCTAGCGGGGGGAGATACGCAGTATTTT. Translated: CASSPPLAGGDTQYF.

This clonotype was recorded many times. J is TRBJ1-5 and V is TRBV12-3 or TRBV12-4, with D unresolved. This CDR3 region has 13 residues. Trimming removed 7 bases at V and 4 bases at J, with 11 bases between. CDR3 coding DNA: TGTGCCAGCAATAAAATAATTAATCAGCCCCAGCATTTT. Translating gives CASNKIINQPQHF.

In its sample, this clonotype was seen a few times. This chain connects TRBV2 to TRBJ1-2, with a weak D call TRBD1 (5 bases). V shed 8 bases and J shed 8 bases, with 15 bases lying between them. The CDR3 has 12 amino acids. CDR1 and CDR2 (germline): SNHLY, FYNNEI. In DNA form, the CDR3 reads TGTGCCAGCTATCGAAGGGGTAGAGGCTACACCTTC. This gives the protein CASYRRGRGYTF. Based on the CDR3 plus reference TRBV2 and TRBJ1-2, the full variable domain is EPEVTQTPSHQVTQMGQEVILRCVPISNHLYFYWYRQILGQKVEFLVSFYNNEISEKSEIFDDQFSVERPDGSNFTLKIRSTKLEDSAMYFCASYRRGRGYTFGSGTRLTVV.

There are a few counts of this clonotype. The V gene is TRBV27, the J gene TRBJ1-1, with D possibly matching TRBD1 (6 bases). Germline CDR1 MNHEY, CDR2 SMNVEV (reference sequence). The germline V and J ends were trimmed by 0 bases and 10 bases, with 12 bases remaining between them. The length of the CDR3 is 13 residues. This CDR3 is CASSLSGGQGAFF. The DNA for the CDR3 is TGTGCCAGCAGTTTATCGGGGGGGCAAGGAGCTTTCTTT.